The clone carrying this T cell receptor (beta chain) was seen a few times. Antigen unknown. CDR3 length: 16 amino acids. Trimming removed 3 bases from V and 4 bases from J; junction bases left unmatched: 8. Germline-derived CDR1 and CDR2 are SGHRS and YFSETQ. The sample comes from a study of T cells after yellow fever vaccination. Study-wide results and limits: Post-booster repertoires contained most primary-vaccination clones again (around 96% CD4, around 88% CD8).

TCRdb itself ran the 5' RACE reads through MiXCR, one entry per CDR3 protein. This table holds about 210,000 distinct CDR3 sequences, under 3.5% found once. This chain joins TRBV5-1 and TRBJ2-3; 10 bases are a match to TRBD2. The clonotype comes from a man aged 18 to 35 who received the YFV17D yellow fever vaccine. The sample here was CD4+ T cells sorted from PBMCs, taken 10 days after the yellow fever booster vaccination. CDR3 nucleotide sequence: TGCGCCAGCAGCTCGGAGGCTAGCGGGGGATCAGATACGCAGTATTTT. Translating gives CASSSEASGGSDTQYF.